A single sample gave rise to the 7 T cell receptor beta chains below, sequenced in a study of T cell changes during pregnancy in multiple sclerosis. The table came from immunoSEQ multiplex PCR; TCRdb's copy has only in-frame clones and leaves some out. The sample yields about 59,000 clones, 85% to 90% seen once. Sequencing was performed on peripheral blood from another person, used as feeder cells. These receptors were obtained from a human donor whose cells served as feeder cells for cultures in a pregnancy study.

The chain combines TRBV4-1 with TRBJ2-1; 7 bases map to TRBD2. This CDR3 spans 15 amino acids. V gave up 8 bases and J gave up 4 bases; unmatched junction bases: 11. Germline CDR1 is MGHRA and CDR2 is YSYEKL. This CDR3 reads CASGPRAGEYNEQFF. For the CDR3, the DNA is TGCGCCAGCGGCCCTAGGGCGGGGGAATACAATGAGCAGTTCTTC.

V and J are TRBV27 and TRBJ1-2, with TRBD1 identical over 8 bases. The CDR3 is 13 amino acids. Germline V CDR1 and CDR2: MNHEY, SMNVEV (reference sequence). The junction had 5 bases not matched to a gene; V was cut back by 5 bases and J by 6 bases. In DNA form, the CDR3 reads TGTGCCAGCAGTAGCAGGGGGCGGGATGGCTACACCTTC. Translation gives CASSSRGRDGYTF.

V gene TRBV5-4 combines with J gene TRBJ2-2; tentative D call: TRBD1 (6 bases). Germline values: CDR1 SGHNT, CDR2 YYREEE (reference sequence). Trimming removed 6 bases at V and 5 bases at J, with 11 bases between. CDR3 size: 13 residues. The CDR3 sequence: CASNGQHTGELFF. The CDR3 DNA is TGTGCCAGCAATGGACAGCATACCGGGGAGCTGTTTTTT.

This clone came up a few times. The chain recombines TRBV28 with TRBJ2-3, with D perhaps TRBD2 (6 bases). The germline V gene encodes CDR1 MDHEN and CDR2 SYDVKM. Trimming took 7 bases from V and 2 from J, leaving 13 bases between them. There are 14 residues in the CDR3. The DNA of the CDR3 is TGTGCCAGCAAAGGAGCTAGCGTCACAGATACGCAGTATTTT. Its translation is CASKGASVTDTQYF.

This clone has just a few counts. CDR3 sequence reads: CASSLNRGTDTQYF. In DNA, the CDR3 is TGTGCCAGCAGCTTGAACAGGGGCACAGATACGCAGTATTTT. The chain has TRBV5-4 and TRBJ2-3, with TRBD1 as a possible D gene (6 bases). This CDR3 comprises 14 residues. The germline CDR1 and CDR2 sequences are SGHNT and YYREEE (reference sequence). V was shortened by 1 base and J by 1 base, with 7 bases between the two germline ends.

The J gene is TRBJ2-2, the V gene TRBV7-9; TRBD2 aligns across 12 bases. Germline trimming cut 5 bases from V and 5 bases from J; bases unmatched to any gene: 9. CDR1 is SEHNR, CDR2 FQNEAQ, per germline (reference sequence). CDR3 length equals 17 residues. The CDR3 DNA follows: TGTGCCAGCAGCGTTAGACTAGCGGGAGATAATACCGGGGAGCTGTTTTTT. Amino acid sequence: CASSVRLAGDNTGELFF.

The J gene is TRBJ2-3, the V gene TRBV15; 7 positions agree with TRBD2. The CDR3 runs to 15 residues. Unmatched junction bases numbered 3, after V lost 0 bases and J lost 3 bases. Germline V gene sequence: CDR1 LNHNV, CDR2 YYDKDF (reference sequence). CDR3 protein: CATSRESRETDTQYF. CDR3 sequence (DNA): TGTGCCACCAGCAGAGAGTCGCGGGAGACAGATACGCAGTATTTT.